This T cell receptor beta chain appears in the sequencing data of a study of Graves' ophthalmopathy and Graves' hyperthyroidism. RNA served as the template for amplifying TCR beta CDR3 regions. The library came from an HTBI-primed first-round RT-PCR and a second-round multiplex PCR. TCRdb reprocessed the multiplex PCR reads with MiXCR, giving one entry per CDR3 protein. The sample includes 200,000 to 250,000 distinct CDR3 sequences, 20% to 25% seen only once; the top ten take around 45%. This clonotype was seen repeatedly, ten times or more. V was clipped by 0 bases and J by 7 bases, with 13 bases between them. The germline CDR1 and CDR2 sequences are LNHNV and YYDKDF (reference sequence). The CDR3 is 15 amino acids.

Sequencing was done on a sample of peripheral blood. The chain recombines TRBV15 with TRBJ1-5; D remains ambiguous. The clonotype comes from a woman aged 45-65 years with Graves' ophthalmopathy. In nucleotides, the CDR3 is TGTGCCACCAGCAGAGATAGTAACGTGGCACAGCCCCAGCATTTT. The encoded protein is CATSRDSNVAQPQHF.